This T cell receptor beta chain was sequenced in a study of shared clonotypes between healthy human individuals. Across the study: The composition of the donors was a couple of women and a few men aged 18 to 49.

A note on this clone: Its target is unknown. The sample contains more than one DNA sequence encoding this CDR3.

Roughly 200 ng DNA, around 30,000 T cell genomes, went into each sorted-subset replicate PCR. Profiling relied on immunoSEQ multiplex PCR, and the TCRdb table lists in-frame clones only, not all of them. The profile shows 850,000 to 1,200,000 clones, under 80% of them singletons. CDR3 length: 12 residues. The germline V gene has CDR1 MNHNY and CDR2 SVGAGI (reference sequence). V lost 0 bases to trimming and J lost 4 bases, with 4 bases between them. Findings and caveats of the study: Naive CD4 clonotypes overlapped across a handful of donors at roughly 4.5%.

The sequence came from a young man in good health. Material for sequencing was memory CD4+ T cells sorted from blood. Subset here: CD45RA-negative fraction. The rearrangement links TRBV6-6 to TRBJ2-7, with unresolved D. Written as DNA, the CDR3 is TGTGCCAGCAGTTACTCGTCATACGAGCAGTACTTC. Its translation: CASSYSSYEQYF.